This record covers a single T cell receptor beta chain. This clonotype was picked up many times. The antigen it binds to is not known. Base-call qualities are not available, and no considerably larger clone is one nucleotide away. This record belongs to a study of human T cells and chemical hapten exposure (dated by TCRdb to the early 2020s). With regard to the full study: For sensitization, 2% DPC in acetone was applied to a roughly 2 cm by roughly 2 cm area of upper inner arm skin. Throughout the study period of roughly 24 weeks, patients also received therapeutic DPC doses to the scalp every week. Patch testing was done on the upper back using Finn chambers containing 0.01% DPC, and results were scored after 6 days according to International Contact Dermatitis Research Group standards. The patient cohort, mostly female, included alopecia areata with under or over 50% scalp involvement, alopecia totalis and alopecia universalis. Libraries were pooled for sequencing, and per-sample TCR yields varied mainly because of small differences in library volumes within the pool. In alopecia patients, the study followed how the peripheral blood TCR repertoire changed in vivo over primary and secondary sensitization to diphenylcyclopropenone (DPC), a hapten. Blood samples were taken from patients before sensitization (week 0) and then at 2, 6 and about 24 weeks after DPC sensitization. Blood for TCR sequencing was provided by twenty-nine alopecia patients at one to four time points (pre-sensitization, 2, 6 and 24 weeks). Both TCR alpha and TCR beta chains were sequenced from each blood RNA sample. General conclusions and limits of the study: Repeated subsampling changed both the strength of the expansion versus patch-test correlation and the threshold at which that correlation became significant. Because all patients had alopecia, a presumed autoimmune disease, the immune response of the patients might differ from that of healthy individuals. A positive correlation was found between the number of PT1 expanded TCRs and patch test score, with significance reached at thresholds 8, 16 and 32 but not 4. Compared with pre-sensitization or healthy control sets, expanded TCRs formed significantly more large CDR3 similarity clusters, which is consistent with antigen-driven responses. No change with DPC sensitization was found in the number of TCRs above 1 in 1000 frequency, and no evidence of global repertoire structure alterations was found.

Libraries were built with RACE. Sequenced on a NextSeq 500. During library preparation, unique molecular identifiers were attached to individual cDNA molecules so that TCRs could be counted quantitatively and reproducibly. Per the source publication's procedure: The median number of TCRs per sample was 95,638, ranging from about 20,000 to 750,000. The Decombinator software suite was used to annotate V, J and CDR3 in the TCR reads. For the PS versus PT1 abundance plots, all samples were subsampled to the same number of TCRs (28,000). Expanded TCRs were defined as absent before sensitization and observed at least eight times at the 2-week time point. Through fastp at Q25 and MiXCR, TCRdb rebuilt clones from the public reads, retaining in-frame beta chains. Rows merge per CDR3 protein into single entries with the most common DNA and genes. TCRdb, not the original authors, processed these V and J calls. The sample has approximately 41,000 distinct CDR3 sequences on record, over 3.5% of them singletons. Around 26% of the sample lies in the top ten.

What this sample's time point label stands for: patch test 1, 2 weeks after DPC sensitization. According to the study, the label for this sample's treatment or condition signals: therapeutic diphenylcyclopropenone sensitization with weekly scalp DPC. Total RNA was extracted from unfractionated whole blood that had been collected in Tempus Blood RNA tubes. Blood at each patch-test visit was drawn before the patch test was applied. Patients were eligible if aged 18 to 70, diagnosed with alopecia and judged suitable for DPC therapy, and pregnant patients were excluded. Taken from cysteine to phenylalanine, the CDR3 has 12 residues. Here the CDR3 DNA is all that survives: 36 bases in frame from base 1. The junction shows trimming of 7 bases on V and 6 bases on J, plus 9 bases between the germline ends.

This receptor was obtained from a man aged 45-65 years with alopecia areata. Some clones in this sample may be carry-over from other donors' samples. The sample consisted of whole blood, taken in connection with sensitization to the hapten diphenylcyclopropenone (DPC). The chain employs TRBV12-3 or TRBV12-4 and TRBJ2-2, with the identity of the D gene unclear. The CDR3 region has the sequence CASNVRPGELFF. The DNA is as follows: TGTGCCAGCAACGTTCGGCCCGGGGAGCTGTTTTTT.